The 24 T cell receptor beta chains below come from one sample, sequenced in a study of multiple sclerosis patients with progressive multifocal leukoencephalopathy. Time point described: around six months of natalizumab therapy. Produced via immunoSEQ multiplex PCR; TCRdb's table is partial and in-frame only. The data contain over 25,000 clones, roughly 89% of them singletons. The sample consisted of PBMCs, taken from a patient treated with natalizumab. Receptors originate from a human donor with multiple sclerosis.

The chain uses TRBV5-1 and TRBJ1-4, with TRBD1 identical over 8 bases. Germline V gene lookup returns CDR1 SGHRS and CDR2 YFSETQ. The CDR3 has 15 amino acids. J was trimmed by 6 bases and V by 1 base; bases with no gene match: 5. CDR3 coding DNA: TGCGCCAGCAGCTTGTTCAGGGGGCGAGATGAAAAACTGTTTTTT. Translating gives CASSLFRGRDEKLFF.

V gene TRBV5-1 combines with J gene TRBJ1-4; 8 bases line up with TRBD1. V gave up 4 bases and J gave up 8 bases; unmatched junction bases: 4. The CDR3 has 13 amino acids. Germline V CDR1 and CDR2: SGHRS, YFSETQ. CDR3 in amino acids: CASSRGQGEKLFF. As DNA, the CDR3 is TGCGCCAGCAGCAGAGGACAGGGAGAAAAACTGTTTTTT.

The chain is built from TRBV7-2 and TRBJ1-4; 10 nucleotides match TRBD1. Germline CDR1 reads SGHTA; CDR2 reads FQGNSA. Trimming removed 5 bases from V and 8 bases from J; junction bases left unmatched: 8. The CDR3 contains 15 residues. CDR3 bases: TGTGCCAGCAGCCCCCGACAGGGGGCGGACGAAAAACTGTTTTTT. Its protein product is CASSPRQGADEKLFF.

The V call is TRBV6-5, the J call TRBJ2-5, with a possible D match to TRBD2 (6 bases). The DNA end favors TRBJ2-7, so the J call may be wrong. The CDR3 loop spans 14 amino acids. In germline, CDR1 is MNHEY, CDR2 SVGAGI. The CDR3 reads CASRLGRNGYEQYF. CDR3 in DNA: TGTGCCAGCAGACTTGGGAGGAACGGCTACGAGCAGTACTTC.

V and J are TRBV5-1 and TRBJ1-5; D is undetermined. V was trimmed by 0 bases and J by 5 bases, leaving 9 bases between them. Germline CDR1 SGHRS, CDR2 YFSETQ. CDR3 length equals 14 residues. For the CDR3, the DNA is TGCGCCAGCAGCTTGGGCGGAGTGGATCAGCCCCAGCATTTT. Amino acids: CASSLGGVDQPQHF.

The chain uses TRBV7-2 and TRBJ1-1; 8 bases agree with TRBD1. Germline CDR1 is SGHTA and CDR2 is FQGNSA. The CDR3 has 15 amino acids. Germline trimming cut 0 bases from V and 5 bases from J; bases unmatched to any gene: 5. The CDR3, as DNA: TGTGCCAGCAGCTTAGCGACAGGGGCGGGGACTGAAGCTTTCTTT. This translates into CASSLATGAGTEAFF.

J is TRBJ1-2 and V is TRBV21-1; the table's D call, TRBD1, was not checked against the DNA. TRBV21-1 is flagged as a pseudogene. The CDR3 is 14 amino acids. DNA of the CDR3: TGTGCCAGCCTCGGACAGGGGGAGAGTCATGGCTACACCTTC. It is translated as CASLGQGESHGYTF.

The CDR3 DNA sequence: TGCGCCAGCAGCTTGGGAAAGACAAATGGTGAAGCTTTCTTT. This encodes CASSLGKTNGEAFF. The V and J genes are TRBV5-1 and TRBJ1-1; D call uncertain. V lost 0 bases and J lost 7, with 13 bases in between. The germline V gene has CDR1 SGHRS and CDR2 YFSETQ. CDR3 length: 14 amino acids.

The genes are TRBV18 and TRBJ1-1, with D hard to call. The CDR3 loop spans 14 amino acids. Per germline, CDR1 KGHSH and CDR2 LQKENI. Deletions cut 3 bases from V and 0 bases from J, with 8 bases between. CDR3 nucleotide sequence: TGTGCCAGCTCACCTCCGGGCGTGAACACTGAAGCTTTCTTT. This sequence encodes CASSPPGVNTEAFF.

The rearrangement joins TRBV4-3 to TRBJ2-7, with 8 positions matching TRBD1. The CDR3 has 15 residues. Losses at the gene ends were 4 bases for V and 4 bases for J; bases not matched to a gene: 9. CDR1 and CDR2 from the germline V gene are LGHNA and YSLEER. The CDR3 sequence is CASSPSYGQGYEQYF. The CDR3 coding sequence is TGCGCCAGCAGCCCATCCTACGGACAGGGATACGAGCAGTACTTC.

CDR3 protein: CASSLDRVGNTIYF. CDR3 DNA sequence: TGTGCCAGCAGCTTGGACAGGGTTGGAAACACCATATATTTT. The chain carries TRBV5-4 and TRBJ1-3; tentative D call: TRBD1 (6 bases). Germline lookup yields CDR1 SGHNT and CDR2 YYREEE (reference sequence). This CDR3 contains 14 residues. Trimming removed 0 bases from V and 3 bases from J, with 7 bases in between.

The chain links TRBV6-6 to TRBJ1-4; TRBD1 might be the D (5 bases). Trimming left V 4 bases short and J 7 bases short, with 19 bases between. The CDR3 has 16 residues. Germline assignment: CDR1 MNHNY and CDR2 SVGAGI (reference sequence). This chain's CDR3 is CASSSHGGGEGEKLFF. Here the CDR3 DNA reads TGTGCCAGCAGTTCCCATGGGGGGGGTGAGGGTGAAAAACTGTTTTTT.

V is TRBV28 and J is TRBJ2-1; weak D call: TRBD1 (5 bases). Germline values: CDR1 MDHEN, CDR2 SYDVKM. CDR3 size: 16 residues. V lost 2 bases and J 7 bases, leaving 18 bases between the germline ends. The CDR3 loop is CASSLAQGHNRNEQFF. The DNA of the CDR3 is TGTGCCAGCAGTTTAGCCCAAGGACATAATAGGAATGAGCAGTTCTTC.

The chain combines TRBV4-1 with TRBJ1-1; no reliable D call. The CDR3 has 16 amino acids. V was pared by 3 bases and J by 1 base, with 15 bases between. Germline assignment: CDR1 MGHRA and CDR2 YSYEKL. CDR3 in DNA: TGCGCCAGCAGCCATGCTAGCCAGGCGGCGAACACTGAAGCTTTCTTT. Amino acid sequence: CASSHASQAANTEAFF.

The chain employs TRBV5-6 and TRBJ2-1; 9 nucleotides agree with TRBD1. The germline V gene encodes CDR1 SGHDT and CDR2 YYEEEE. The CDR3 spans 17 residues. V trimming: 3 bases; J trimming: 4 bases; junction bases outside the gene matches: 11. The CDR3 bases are TGTGCCAGCAGCTCACCCGGGACAGGGTCAATTTACAATGAGCAGTTCTTC. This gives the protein CASSSPGTGSIYNEQFF. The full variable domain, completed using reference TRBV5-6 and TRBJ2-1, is DAGVTQSPTHLIKTRGQQVTLRCSPKSGHDTVSWYQQALGQGPQFIFQYYEEEERQRGNFPDRFSGHQFPNYSSELNVNALLLGDSALYLCASSSPGTGSIYNEQFFGPGTRLTVL.

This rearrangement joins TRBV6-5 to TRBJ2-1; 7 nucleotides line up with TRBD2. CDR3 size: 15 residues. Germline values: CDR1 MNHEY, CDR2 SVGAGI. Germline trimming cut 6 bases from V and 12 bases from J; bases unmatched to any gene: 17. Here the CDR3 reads CASSGGFALTGGQFF. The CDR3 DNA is TGTGCCAGCAGCGGGGGGTTTGCCCTGACGGGCGGGCAGTTCTTC.

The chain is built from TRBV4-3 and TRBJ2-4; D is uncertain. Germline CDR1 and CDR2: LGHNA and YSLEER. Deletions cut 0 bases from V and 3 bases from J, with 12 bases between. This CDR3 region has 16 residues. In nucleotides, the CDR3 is TGCGCCAGCAGCCAAGATCGGAGTACGGGCAAAAACATTCAGTACTTC. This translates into CASSQDRSTGKNIQYF.

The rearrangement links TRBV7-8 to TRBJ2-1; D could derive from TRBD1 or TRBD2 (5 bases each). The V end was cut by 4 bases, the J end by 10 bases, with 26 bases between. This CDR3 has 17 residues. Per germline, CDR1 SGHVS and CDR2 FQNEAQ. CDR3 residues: CASSSRASRLLAQEQFF. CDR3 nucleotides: TGTGCCAGCAGCTCCAGGGCTAGCCGGCTCCTCGCTCAAGAGCAGTTCTTC.

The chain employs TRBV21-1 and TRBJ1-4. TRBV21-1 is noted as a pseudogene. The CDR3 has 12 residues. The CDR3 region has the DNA TGTGCCAGCAGCAATCCCCCCGCAAAACTGTTTTTT. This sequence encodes CASSNPPAKLFF.

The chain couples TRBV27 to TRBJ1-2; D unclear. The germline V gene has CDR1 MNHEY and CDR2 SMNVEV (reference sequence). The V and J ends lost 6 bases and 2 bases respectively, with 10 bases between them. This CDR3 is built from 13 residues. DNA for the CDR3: TGTGCCAGCAGCCTCCGGGAAAACTATGGCTACACCTTC. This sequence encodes CASSLRENYGYTF.

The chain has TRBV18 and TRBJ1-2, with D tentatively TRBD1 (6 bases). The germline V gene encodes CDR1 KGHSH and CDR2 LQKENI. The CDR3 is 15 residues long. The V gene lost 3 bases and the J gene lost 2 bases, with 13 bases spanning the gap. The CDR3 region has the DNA TGTGCCAGCTCACCGGGGGCGTCCCCCAACTATGGCTACACCTTC. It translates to CASSPGASPNYGYTF.

This CDR3 reads CASSVGRGRETQYF. CDR3 DNA sequence: TGTGCCAGCAGCGTAGGTAGGGGGCGGGAGACCCAGTACTTC. The chain joins TRBV9 to TRBJ2-5; TRBD1 aligns across 7 bases. The V segment lost 0 bases and the J segment 5 bases; nucleotides outside the gene matches: 4. Germline assignment: CDR1 SGDLS and CDR2 YYNGEE. This CDR3 region has 14 residues.

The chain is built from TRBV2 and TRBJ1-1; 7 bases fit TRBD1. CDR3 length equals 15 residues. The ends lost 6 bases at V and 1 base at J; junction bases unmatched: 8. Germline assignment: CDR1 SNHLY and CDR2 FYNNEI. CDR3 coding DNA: TGTGCCAGCAGGTTGCCGGGACAGAAGAACACTGAAGCTTTCTTT. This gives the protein CASRLPGQKNTEAFF.

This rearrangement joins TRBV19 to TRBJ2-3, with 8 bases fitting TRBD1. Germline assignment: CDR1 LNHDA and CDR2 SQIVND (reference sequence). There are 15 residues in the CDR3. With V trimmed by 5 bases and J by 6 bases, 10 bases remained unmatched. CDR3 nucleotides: TGTGCCAGTAGTCGCGGGACAGGCGCCTCTGATACGCAGTATTTT. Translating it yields CASSRGTGASDTQYF.